The 20 T cell receptor beta chains in this list originate from one sample, sequenced in a study of cytotoxic CD8 clonotypes in ibrutinib-treated CLL. Profiled with immunoSEQ multiplex PCR; TCRdb holds only in-frame clones, not every one. The top ten hold less than 14% of the sample, which has some 140,000 clones, around 93% seen once. The source was PBMCs, collected after 12 months of ibrutinib treatment. The receptors derive from a human donor with chronic lymphocytic leukemia.

V gene TRBV12-5 combines with J gene TRBJ2-1; tentatively, D is TRBD1 (6 bases). V lost 5 bases and J 6 bases, leaving 17 bases between the germline ends. This CDR3 is 15 amino acids long. CDR1 is LGHNT and CDR2 is FRNRAP in the germline V gene. The CDR3: CASGGAGDGINEQFF. Written as DNA, the CDR3 is TGTGCTAGTGGTGGGGCAGGGGACGGAATCAATGAGCAGTTCTTC. Full variable domain (remainder filled in from reference TRBV12-5 and TRBJ2-1): DARVTQTPRHKVTEMGQEVTMRCQPILGHNTVFWYRQTMMQGLELLAYFRNRAPLDDSGMPKDRFSAEMPDATLATLKIQPSEPRDSAVYFCASGGAGDGINEQFFGPGTRLTVL.

CDR3 residues: CATARGTGFGGSSYEQYF. DNA for the CDR3: TGTGCCACAGCGCGGGGGACAGGGTTTGGCGGGAGCTCCTACGAGCAGTACTTC. This chain connects TRBV19 to TRBJ2-7, with 9 bases that match TRBD1. Looked up from germline, CDR1 is LNHDA and CDR2 is SQIVND (reference sequence). This CDR3 is built from 18 residues. J lost 0 bases, V lost 10 bases, and 19 bases had no gene match.

V usage is TRBV4-3 and J usage is TRBJ2-7; D is uncertain. This CDR3 comprises 13 residues. Germline CDR1 reads LGHNA; CDR2 reads YSLEER. Trimming pared 1 base from V and 3 bases from J, leaving 7 bases between. CDR3: CASSQASGYEQYF. Here the CDR3 DNA reads TGCGCCAGCAGCCAAGCCTCAGGCTACGAGCAGTACTTC.

This chain uses TRBV19 with TRBJ1-5; 7 bases line up with TRBD1. Germline loops: CDR1 LNHDA, CDR2 SQIVND (reference sequence). The CDR3 extends over 15 amino acids. J gave up 4 bases and V 3 bases, and 6 bases lay outside the gene matches. CDR3 coding DNA: TGTGCCAGTAGTATTGGGGACAGACAAAATCAGCCCCAGCATTTT. It is translated as CASSIGDRQNQPQHF.

The chain carries TRBV29-1 and TRBJ2-7; TRBD2 agrees at 10 bases. The V gene's germline CDR1 is SQVTM and CDR2 ANQGSEA. Losses at the gene ends were 6 bases for V and 3 bases for J; bases not matched to a gene: 8. The CDR3 is made up of 14 amino acids. In DNA form, the CDR3 reads TGCAGCGTCTTGCCGGGACTAGCGAACTACGAGCAGTACTTC. This translates into CSVLPGLANYEQYF.

CDR3 sequence reads: CASSFPRGVQYTGELFF. The CDR3 nucleotides read TGTGCCAGCAGTTTCCCCAGGGGGGTCCAATACACCGGGGAGCTGTTTTTT. This chain links TRBV28 with TRBJ2-2; the D gene is possibly TRBD1 (7 bases). This CDR3 has 17 residues. In germline, CDR1 is MDHEN, CDR2 SYDVKM. V shed 3 bases and J shed 3 bases, with 17 bases lying between them.

CDR3 sequence: CASSLGSFQTDTQYF. The CDR3, as DNA: TGTGCCAGCAGCCTCGGGAGCTTTCAGACAGATACGCAGTATTTT. This rearrangement joins TRBV7-3 to TRBJ2-3; D may be TRBD2 (6 bases). V was trimmed by 5 bases and J by 3 bases, leaving 15 bases between them. Germline V gives CDR1 SGHTA, CDR2 FQGTGA. The CDR3 covers 15 residues.

The chain employs TRBV7-9 and TRBJ2-2; TRBD1 or TRBD2 may be the D gene (5 bases each). CDR1 is SEHNR, CDR2 FQNEAQ, per germline (reference sequence). The CDR3 sequence is 14 residues long. V was cut by 5 bases and J by 4 bases, with 11 bases left in between. The CDR3: CASSPGTFTGELFF. CDR3 in DNA: TGTGCCAGCAGCCCCGGGACGTTCACCGGGGAGCTGTTTTTT.

The V and J genes are TRBV29-1 and TRBJ2-3; D not resolved. Per germline, CDR1 SQVTM and CDR2 ANQGSEA. V dropped 7 bases and J dropped 5 bases, with 16 bases sitting between them. The CDR3 loop spans 13 amino acids. CDR3 protein: CSAATEFEDTQYF. The CDR3 DNA reads TGCAGCGCCGCGACCGAGTTTGAAGATACGCAGTATTTT.

J is TRBJ2-7 and V is TRBV7-2; TRBD2 matches 8 bases. This CDR3 comprises 14 residues. Germline V lookup: CDR1 SGHTA, CDR2 FQGNSA. The V gene end was trimmed by 1 base and the J gene end by 4 bases; junction bases not matched to a gene: 3. CDR3 DNA: TGTGCCAGCAGCTTAGGACTAGCGACGTACGAGCAGTACTTC. This gives the protein CASSLGLATYEQYF.

The chain is built from TRBV4-2 and TRBJ2-1, with 13 bases identical to TRBD2. V was clipped by 2 bases and J by 8 bases; unmatched bases: 3. Germline values: CDR1 LGHNA, CDR2 YNFKEQ. The length of the CDR3 is 15 residues. CDR3 sequence: CASSQTSGRADEQFF. The CDR3 coding sequence is TGTGCCAGCAGCCAAACTAGCGGGAGGGCCGATGAGCAGTTCTTC.

The chain is built from TRBV27 and TRBJ1-1; D call uncertain. Trimming stripped 10 bases from V and 0 bases from J, with 15 bases between. The CDR3 length is 14 residues. Germline assignment: CDR1 MNHEY and CDR2 SMNVEV (reference sequence). For the CDR3, the DNA is TGTGCCACCTTCGGGCCAACAATGAACACTGAAGCTTTCTTT. It translates to CATFGPTMNTEAFF.

V and J are TRBV27 and TRBJ2-7, with 11 positions matching TRBD1. Germline trimming cut 1 base from V and 5 bases from J; bases unmatched to any gene: 4. The germline V gene encodes CDR1 MNHEY and CDR2 SMNVEV (reference sequence). This CDR3 has 15 amino acids. CDR3 sequence: CASSLLGQGDNEQYF. CDR3 nucleotides: TGTGCCAGCAGTTTATTGGGACAGGGGGATAACGAGCAGTACTTC.

J is TRBJ2-7 and V is TRBV9, with 7 bases aligning to TRBD2. Germline CDR1 SGDLS, CDR2 YYNGEE. The trim removed 4 bases at V and 6 bases at J, leaving 13 bases unmatched. This CDR3 has 15 amino acids. CDR3 nucleotides: TGTGCCAGCAGCCCCTCCAGCGGGACCTCCCTCGAGCAGTACTTC. Its protein product is CASSPSSGTSLEQYF.

The chain carries TRBV7-9 and TRBJ2-5, with D perhaps TRBD2 (6 bases). Per germline, CDR1 SEHNR and CDR2 FQNEAQ (reference sequence). V was cut by 3 bases and J by 2 bases, with 10 bases left in between. This CDR3 is 14 amino acids long. CDR3 bases: TGTGCCAGCAGCTTTGGACTATTGCAAGAGACCCAGTACTTC. Its protein product is CASSFGLLQETQYF.

This chain connects TRBV9 to TRBJ2-7, with D perhaps TRBD2 (7 bases). The germline gives CDR1 SGDLS, CDR2 YYNGEE. The CDR3 length is 16 residues. Trimming stripped 3 bases from V and 0 bases from J, with 16 bases between. The CDR3 loop reads CASSGGGGASSYEQYF. The CDR3 DNA follows: TGTGCCAGCAGCGGAGGGGGAGGGGCTAGCTCCTACGAGCAGTACTTC.

The rearrangement joins TRBV10-3 to TRBJ1-2, with 7 bases aligning to TRBD1. Trimming removed 8 bases from V and 8 bases from J; junction bases left unmatched: 11. Germline V CDR1 and CDR2: ENHRY, SYGVKD. This CDR3 is built from 13 residues. CDR3 amino acids: CAIRREDRAGYTF. In DNA, the CDR3 is TGTGCCATCCGCCGCGAAGACAGGGCAGGCTACACCTTC.

The rearrangement links TRBV19 to TRBJ2-3; TRBD1 aligns across 10 bases. Looked up from germline, CDR1 is LNHDA and CDR2 is SQIVND (reference sequence). The ends lost 7 bases at V and 5 bases at J; junction bases unmatched: 9. The CDR3 spans 15 residues. In DNA, the CDR3 is TGTGCCAGTATTTCTGGGGACAGGGGTATAGATACGCAGTATTTT. It codes for CASISGDRGIDTQYF. Filled out from reference TRBV19 and TRBJ2-3, the complete variable domain reads DGGITQSPKYLFRKEGQNVTLSCEQNLNHDAMYWYRQDPGQGLRLIYYSQIVNDFQKGDIAEGYSVSREKKESFPLTVTSAQKNPTAFYLCASISGDRGIDTQYFGPGTRLTVL.

The rearrangement links TRBV13 to TRBJ2-2; 7 positions match TRBD2. With 6 bases clipped from V and 4 bases from J, the junction kept 8 bases outside the gene matches. Germline values: CDR1 PRHDT, CDR2 FYEKMQ (reference sequence). The CDR3 is 15 amino acids. CDR3 DNA: TGTGCCAGCAGTCCGGGAGGACGGGTCACCGGGGAGCTGTTTTTT. This sequence encodes CASSPGGRVTGELFF.

The chain has TRBV28 and TRBJ2-1; 8 bases agree with TRBD1. The V gene's germline CDR1 is MDHEN and CDR2 SYDVKM. J lost 5 bases, V lost 7 bases, and 4 bases had no gene match. The CDR3 sequence is 13 residues long. The CDR3 bases are TGTGCCAGCATAGGGGGACAGGACAATGAGCAGTTCTTC. Residues: CASIGGQDNEQFF.